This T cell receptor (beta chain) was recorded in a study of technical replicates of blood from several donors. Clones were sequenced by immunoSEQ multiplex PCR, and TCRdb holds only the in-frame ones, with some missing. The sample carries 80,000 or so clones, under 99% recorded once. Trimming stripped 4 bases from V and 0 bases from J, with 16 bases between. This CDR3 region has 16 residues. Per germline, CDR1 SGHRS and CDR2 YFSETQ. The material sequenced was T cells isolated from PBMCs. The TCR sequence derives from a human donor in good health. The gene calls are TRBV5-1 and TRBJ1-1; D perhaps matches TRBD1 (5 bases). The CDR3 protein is CASSEEGVFMNTEAFF. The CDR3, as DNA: TGCGCCAGCAGCGAGGAAGGGGTGTTTATGAACACTGAAGCTTTCTTT.